What follows are 24 T cell receptor beta chains derived from one specimen sequenced in a study of spatial heterogeneity in lung cancer. General study results and limits: Counts of expanded alpha and beta TCRs within tumors tracked the tumor nonsynonymous mutation count.

What these receptors recognize is not known. Each CDR3 protein is one row after TCRdb ran MiXCR on the 5' RACE reads. The sample carries about 20,000 distinct CDR3 sequences, under 10% recorded once. Time point: sample taken at primary tumor resection. The input for sequencing was lung tumor tissue, taken at surgery. The receptors were gathered from a male donor with early-stage non-small cell lung cancer.

J is TRBJ1-5 and V is TRBV6-2 or TRBV6-3; TRBD1 matches at 9 bases. Unmatched junction bases numbered 18, after V lost 3 bases and J lost 0 bases. This CDR3 spans 21 amino acids. The germline V gene encodes CDR1 MNHEY and CDR2 SVGEGT. The CDR3 is CASSYHPGQGDSTYSNQPQHF. CDR3 nucleotide sequence: TGTGCCAGCAGTTATCACCCGGGACAGGGAGATAGCACCTATAGCAATCAGCCCCAGCATTTT.

The chain links TRBV19 to TRBJ2-3; D is perhaps TRBD1 (7 bases). The germline V gene encodes CDR1 LNHDA and CDR2 SQIVND (reference sequence). V was clipped by 7 bases and J by 6 bases, with 26 bases between them. The CDR3 extends over 17 amino acids. The CDR3 protein is CASTYSGTAARGDTQYF. The CDR3 bases are TGTGCCAGTACCTATTCCGGGACAGCCGCCCGGGGGGATACGCAGTATTTT.

This clonotype showed up many times. V usage is TRBV6-6 and J usage is TRBJ1-5; 10 bases agree with TRBD1. J lost 5 bases, V lost 6 bases, and 4 bases had no gene match. CDR1 is MNHNY, CDR2 SVGAGI, per germline (reference sequence). This CDR3 spans 14 amino acids. CDR3 region: CASRGQGDYQPQHF. Here the CDR3 DNA reads TGTGCCAGCAGAGGACAGGGGGATTATCAGCCCCAGCATTTT.

This clonotype was picked up many times. The chain is built from TRBV2 and TRBJ1-4; D gene ambiguous. This CDR3 is built from 12 residues. V lost 4 bases and J 3 bases, leaving 3 bases between the germline ends. Germline V gives CDR1 SNHLY, CDR2 FYNNEI. Here the CDR3 DNA reads TGTGCCAGCAGTGTGGCTAATGAAAAACTGTTTTTT. Protein product: CASSVANEKLFF.

This clonotype was seen more than once but under ten times. The rearrangement links TRBV19 to TRBJ1-3; D perhaps matches TRBD1 (6 bases). The length of the CDR3 is 17 residues. Trimming removed 5 bases from V and 0 bases from J, with 17 bases in between. CDR1 is LNHDA, CDR2 SQIVND, per germline (reference sequence). DNA of the CDR3: TGTGCCAGTAGTTGGGGGCTGTATGGTCCCTCTGGAAACACCATATATTTT. Its translation is CASSWGLYGPSGNTIYF.

This clonotype has more than one count but fewer than ten. V gene TRBV5-1 combines with J gene TRBJ2-7; TRBD1 matches at 10 bases. CDR1 and CDR2 from the germline V gene are SGHRS and YFSETQ. The J segment lost 7 bases and the V segment lost 0 bases, leaving 4 bases of the junction unmatched. The CDR3 length is 14 residues. The CDR3 coding sequence is TGCGCCAGCAGCTTGGGACAGGGGGCGTGGGAGCAGTACTTC. Residues: CASSLGQGAWEQYF.

This clonotype was counted ten times or more. This sequence joins TRBV15 and TRBJ2-1; 10 nucleotides align to TRBD2. From germline, CDR1 is LNHNV and CDR2 YYDKDF (reference sequence). Germline trimming cut 4 bases from V and 7 bases from J; bases unmatched to any gene: 7. The length of the CDR3 is 15 residues. CDR3 in DNA: TGTGCCACCAGCACGAAGCGGGGGGGCGGAAATGAGCAGTTCTTC. The encoded protein is CATSTKRGGGNEQFF.

This clonotype has a handful of counts. The rearrangement uses TRBV10-3 and TRBJ1-1; D may be TRBD1 (5 bases). The CDR3 is 17 amino acids. Germline lookup yields CDR1 ENHRY and CDR2 SYGVKD. The V end lost 4 bases, the J end lost 0 bases, and 18 bases lay between the germline ends. The CDR3 loop reads CAISGGSGDLMNTEAFF. CDR3 bases: TGTGCCATCAGTGGTGGGTCTGGGGACCTTATGAACACTGAAGCTTTCTTT.

The chain couples TRBV6-2 or TRBV6-3 to TRBJ1-2; TRBD1 matches at 10 bases. Germline V gene sequence: CDR1 MNHEY, CDR2 SVGEGT. Trimming cost V 6 bases and J 3 bases; bases outside gene matches: 7. This CDR3 comprises 15 residues. The CDR3 region is CASSRPGQGHYGYTF. The CDR3 DNA reads TGTGCCAGCAGCCGGCCGGGACAGGGGCACTATGGCTACACCTTC.

The chain recombines TRBV12-3 or TRBV12-4 with TRBJ2-1; D call uncertain. Trimming pared 3 bases from V and 0 bases from J, leaving 3 bases between. The CDR3 runs 13 residues. The CDR3 sequence is CASSLVSYNEQFF. The CDR3 nucleotides are TGTGCCAGCAGTTTGGTCTCCTACAATGAGCAGTTCTTC.

This clonotype has more than one count but fewer than ten. The rearrangement uses TRBV9 and TRBJ2-1, with 7 nucleotides matching TRBD1. CDR1 is SGDLS and CDR2 is YYNGEE in the germline V gene. Germline trimming cut 0 bases from V and 3 bases from J; bases unmatched to any gene: 3. The CDR3 runs to 15 residues. The CDR3 loop reads CASSVAGQNYNEQFF. The DNA for the CDR3 is TGTGCCAGCAGCGTAGCGGGACAGAACTACAATGAGCAGTTCTTC.

Regarding this clonotype: Its ends do not fully match the called genes, so a read error is possible. V usage is TRBV20-1 and J usage is TRBJ2-4; 7 positions match TRBD1. Germline V CDR1 and CDR2: DFQATT, SNEGSKA (reference sequence). CDR3 length: 15 residues. The CDR3 DNA reads as TGCAGTGCTAGAGTTCCTGGCAGGGGGAAAAACATTCGGTACTTC. Translating it yields CSARVPGRGKNIRYF.

V is TRBV10-2 and J is TRBJ2-1, with D maybe TRBD2 (5 bases). V gave up 7 bases and J gave up 0 bases, with 16 bases separating them. Germline V gives CDR1 WSHSY, CDR2 SAAADI. The length of the CDR3 is 16 residues. The CDR3 here is CASKRTLYSSYNEQFF. The CDR3 DNA sequence: TGCGCCAGCAAGCGGACTCTATACAGCTCCTACAATGAGCAGTTCTTC.

This clonotype was detected ten times or more. The CDR3 coding sequence is TGCGCCAGCAGACGTGAGGGAGGGAGAGGGACAGATACGCAGTATTTT. Encoded protein: CASRREGGRGTDTQYF. The chain joins TRBV5-1 to TRBJ2-3; 7 bases are a match to TRBD2. With 5 bases clipped from V and 3 bases from J, the junction kept 12 bases outside the gene matches. This CDR3 has 16 amino acids. CDR1 and CDR2 (germline): SGHRS, YFSETQ.

The chain couples TRBV6-6 to TRBJ2-5; the D gene is possibly TRBD1 (6 bases). Per the germline V gene, CDR1 is MNHNY and CDR2 is SVGAGI (reference sequence). V lost 4 bases and J lost 5, with 17 bases in between. This CDR3 region has 15 residues. The CDR3 loop reads CASSSPAGERETQYF. DNA for the CDR3: TGTGCCAGCAGTTCCCCCGCAGGGGAAAGGGAGACCCAGTACTTC.

Regarding this clonotype: Since a much larger clone is just one base distant, this may be a read error. The chain is built from TRBV6-2 or TRBV6-3 and TRBJ1-5; D is unresolved. Germline assignment: CDR1 MNHEY and CDR2 SVGEGT. The CDR3 loop spans 14 amino acids. In nucleotides, the CDR3 is TGTGCCAGCAGTTACAGGTGGAATAATCAGCCCCAGAATTTT. It encodes CASSYRWNNQPQNF.

This clonotype was observed a few times. J is TRBJ2-1 and V is TRBV7-3, with 7 positions matching TRBD2. Germline V lookup: CDR1 SGHTA, CDR2 FQGTGA. Germline trimming cut 0 bases from V and 7 bases from J; bases unmatched to any gene: 3. CDR3 size: 14 residues. This CDR3 is CASSLTTSENEQFF. In DNA, the CDR3 is TGTGCCAGCAGCTTAACCACTAGCGAGAATGAGCAGTTCTTC.

The chain combines TRBV11-2 with TRBJ2-7, with 12 positions matching TRBD2. Germline trimming cut 1 base from V and 3 bases from J; bases unmatched to any gene: 10. Per germline, CDR1 SGHAT and CDR2 FQNNGV. CDR3 size: 18 residues. CDR3 in DNA: TGTGCCAGCAGCTTAGTTCCACCGGGACTAGCGGGCGGCTACGAGCAGTACTTC. Translation: CASSLVPPGLAGGYEQYF.

This clonotype was observed a single time. A clone one base away is much larger, so this may be a read error. It is likely a read error, because the conserved phenylalanine at the end of the CDR3 is missing. This CDR3 reads CASSARLAGQGNEKLFS. The CDR3 nucleotides are TGTGCCAGCAGCGCTAGGCTTGCGGGACAGGGTAATGAAAAACTGTTTTCT. The chain couples TRBV7-9 to TRBJ1-4; 9 bases line up with TRBD1. Germline CDR1 SEHNR, CDR2 FQNEAQ (reference sequence). This CDR3 region has 17 residues. V dropped 5 bases and J dropped 4; count of bases not matched to a gene: 11.

The genes are TRBV6-2 or TRBV6-3 and TRBJ2-3; 7 positions match TRBD2. With 2 bases clipped from V and 3 bases from J, the junction kept 8 bases outside the gene matches. The CDR3 spans 16 residues. Germline V CDR1 and CDR2: MNHEY, SVGEGT. The CDR3 sequence: CASSYEARRGTDTQYF. The CDR3 coding sequence is TGTGCCAGCAGTTACGAGGCCAGGCGGGGGACAGATACGCAGTATTTT.

This clonotype was counted at least ten times. The rearrangement uses TRBV6-5 and TRBJ1-1; unclear D gene. V dropped 0 bases and J dropped 4 bases, with 12 bases sitting between them. The CDR3 is made up of 15 amino acids. Germline-derived CDR1 and CDR2 are MNHEY and SVGAGI. The CDR3 protein is CASSYSAGVGTEAFF. The CDR3 DNA reads TGTGCCAGCAGTTACTCGGCCGGGGTCGGCACTGAAGCTTTCTTT.

This clonotype was seen repeatedly, ten times or more. This chain connects TRBV7-9 to TRBJ1-1; 7 positions agree with TRBD1. This CDR3 region has 13 residues. Germline values: CDR1 SEHNR, CDR2 FQNEAQ (reference sequence). Unmatched junction bases numbered 6, after V lost 3 bases and J lost 8 bases. Here the CDR3 DNA reads TGTGCCAGCAGCTTTACACAGGGGACGGAAGCTTTCTTT. Its translation: CASSFTQGTEAFF.

The chain links TRBV6-2 or TRBV6-3 to TRBJ1-6; D call uncertain. The CDR3 has 14 residues. Trimming cost V 5 bases and J 10 bases, with 15 bases left between them. Germline assignment: CDR1 MNHEY and CDR2 SVGEGT. CDR3 sequence: CASSQDWTWSPLHF. CDR3 bases: TGTGCCAGCAGTCAAGACTGGACGTGGTCACCCCTCCACTTT.

The gene calls are TRBV5-8 and TRBJ1-1; unclear D gene. Trimming shortened V by 2 bases and J by 6 bases, and 23 bases separated the two germline ends. The CDR3 extends over 17 amino acids. Germline-derived CDR1 and CDR2 are SGHTS and YDEGEE. CDR3 DNA sequence: TGTGCCAGCAGCTTTCTTACCCCCCGACGGCGCATCGCTGAAGCTTTCTTT. Residues: CASSFLTPRRRIAEAFF.